The 32 T cell receptor beta chains presented below share a single source sample, sequenced in a study of radiation and T cells in renal cell carcinoma. Sequencing was performed with immunoSEQ multiplex PCR; in TCRdb, only in-frame clones are kept and a portion is missing. Here the sample spans 140,000 to 150,000 clones, around nine tenths being singletons. Time point of the sample: blood 4 weeks post-SBRT, at nephrectomy. Sample treatment: 15 Gy SBRT to primary tumor, nephrectomy 4 weeks later. Sequenced material: blood, taken from a patient whose treatment included radiotherapy and nephrectomy. These receptors were collected from a woman between 45 and 65 years old with renal cell carcinoma.

The chain uses TRBV7-2 and TRBJ1-4; 8 bases match TRBD1. Germline-derived CDR1 and CDR2 are SGHTA and FQGNSA. With V trimmed by 5 bases and J by 6 bases, 8 bases remained unmatched. CDR3 size: 15 residues. The CDR3 here is CASSLQTGEDEKLFF. The CDR3 DNA is TGTGCCAGCAGCCTCCAGACAGGGGAGGATGAAAAACTGTTTTTT. The variable domain in full, completed from reference TRBV7-2 and TRBJ1-4, reads GAGVSQSPSNKVTEKGKDVELRCDPISGHTALYWYRQSLGQGLEFLIYFQGNSAPDKSGLPSDRFSAERTGGSVSTLTIQRTQQEDSAVYLCASSLQTGEDEKLFFGSGTQLSVL.

This chain connects TRBV19 to TRBJ1-1; maybe TRBD1 (6 bases). The V gene lost 1 base and the J gene lost 1 base, with 13 bases spanning the gap. This CDR3 contains 16 residues. CDR1 and CDR2 (germline): LNHDA, SQIVND (reference sequence). CDR3 amino acids: CASSIAGANRNTEAFF. The CDR3 DNA sequence: TGTGCCAGTAGTATAGCGGGGGCGAATCGGAACACTGAAGCTTTCTTT. Variable domain in full (rest from reference TRBV19 and TRBJ1-1): DGGITQSPKYLFRKEGQNVTLSCEQNLNHDAMYWYRQDPGQGLRLIYYSQIVNDFQKGDIAEGYSVSREKKESFPLTVTSAQKNPTAFYLCASSIAGANRNTEAFFGQGTRLTVV.

The CDR3 nucleotides read TGTGCCAGCAGCCCCTCGGGGCGGGGGGGAGGTACAGATACGCAGTATTTT. Its translation: CASSPSGRGGGTDTQYF. The chain is built from TRBV7-2 and TRBJ2-3; 9 bases match TRBD2. Germline CDR1 and CDR2: SGHTA and FQGNSA. The trim removed 5 bases at V and 3 bases at J, leaving 12 bases unmatched. CDR3 length: 17 residues.

This chain uses TRBV6-6 with TRBJ2-3; D is perhaps TRBD2 (5 bases). V was clipped by 6 bases and J by 0 bases, with 10 bases between them. This CDR3 is 14 amino acids long. Germline V lookup: CDR1 MNHNY, CDR2 SVGAGI (reference sequence). CDR3 nucleotide sequence: TGTGCCAGCAGCCCGGGCGGGAGCACAGATACGCAGTATTTT. It is translated as CASSPGGSTDTQYF.

The V gene is TRBV6-5, the J gene TRBJ1-6; no definite D call. CDR3 length equals 14 residues. From germline, CDR1 is MNHEY and CDR2 SVGAGI. Trimming pared 0 bases from V and 5 bases from J, leaving 5 bases between. For the CDR3, the DNA is TGTGCCAGCAGTTACTCAGGGCATAATTCACCCCTCCACTTT. Encoded protein: CASSYSGHNSPLHF.

The chain combines TRBV27 with TRBJ2-5; D perhaps matches TRBD2 (6 bases). CDR1 and CDR2 (germline): MNHEY, SMNVEV (reference sequence). Trimming left V 5 bases short and J 4 bases short, with 23 bases between. This CDR3 is built from 17 residues. This CDR3 is CASSPYRETSVRETQYF. CDR3 in DNA: TGTGCCAGCAGTCCGTATAGGGAGACTAGTGTTCGAGAGACCCAGTACTTC.

The rearrangement uses TRBV28 and TRBJ2-7; D remains ambiguous. The V and J ends lost 5 bases and 3 bases respectively, with 8 bases between them. CDR3 length: 12 amino acids. Germline values: CDR1 MDHEN, CDR2 SYDVKM. DNA for the CDR3: TGTGCCAGCAGTGCTTACAACTACGAGCAGTACTTC. Translating it yields CASSAYNYEQYF.

The chain is built from TRBV27 and TRBJ2-3; maybe TRBD1 (7 bases). The CDR3 loop spans 17 amino acids. V lost 8 bases, J lost 4 bases, and 25 bases lay in between. Germline V gives CDR1 MNHEY, CDR2 SMNVEV (reference sequence). This CDR3 reads CASYRRGPDTTSDTQYF. DNA of the CDR3: TGTGCCAGCTACCGGAGGGGGCCGGACACCACTTCAGATACGCAGTATTTT.

The chain has TRBV28 and TRBJ2-7; a possible D gene is TRBD2 (6 bases). This CDR3 spans 13 amino acids. The ends were cut back, 8 bases at V and 4 bases at J, with 15 bases in the middle. Per germline, CDR1 MDHEN and CDR2 SYDVKM. The CDR3 DNA reads TGTGCCAGCCACGGGGGAGTTGTGTACGAGCAGTACTTC. Amino acid sequence: CASHGGVVYEQYF.

The chain joins TRBV6-5 to TRBJ2-5; D is possibly TRBD1 (6 bases). Trimming took off 5 bases at V and 4 bases at J, with 17 bases between the two ends. Germline-derived CDR1 and CDR2 are MNHEY and SVGAGI. CDR3 size: 15 residues. The CDR3 DNA reads TGTGCCAGCAGTCCACAGGGTATAGTGGGAGAGACCCAGTACTTC. As protein: CASSPQGIVGETQYF.

The chain is built from TRBV11-2 and TRBJ2-5; D possibly matches TRBD1 or TRBD2 (6 bases each). Germline V CDR1 and CDR2: SGHAT, FQNNGV. This CDR3 comprises 13 residues. V was clipped by 4 bases and J by 5 bases, with 11 bases between them. In nucleotides, the CDR3 is TGTGCCAGCAGCTCGGGGGCGCGGGAGACCCAGTACTTC. Translating it yields CASSSGARETQYF.

The rearrangement joins TRBV18 to TRBJ1-1; 9 bases match TRBD1. Per germline, CDR1 KGHSH and CDR2 LQKENI. There are 15 residues in the CDR3. Losses at the gene ends were 4 bases for V and 1 base for J; bases not matched to a gene: 4. The CDR3 here is CASSRTGDWNTEAFF. In nucleotides, the CDR3 is TGTGCCAGCTCACGGACAGGGGATTGGAACACTGAAGCTTTCTTT. Variable domain in full (rest from reference TRBV18 and TRBJ1-1): NAGVMQNPRHLVRRRGQEARLRCSPMKGHSHVYWYRQLPEEGLKFMVYLQKENIIDESGMPKERFSAEFPKEGPSILRIQQVVRGDSAAYFCASSRTGDWNTEAFFGQGTRLTVV.

The chain combines TRBV28 with TRBJ2-7, with 7 positions matching TRBD1. Germline CDR1 MDHEN, CDR2 SYDVKM. The CDR3 totals 15 residues. Losses at the gene ends were 8 bases for V and 1 base for J; bases not matched to a gene: 11. CDR3 in DNA: TGTGCCAGCGTAACGACCGGGACAGAGTCCTACGAGCAGTACTTC. This sequence encodes CASVTTGTESYEQYF.

This chain joins TRBV6-5 and TRBJ2-5; D possibly corresponds to TRBD2 (5 bases). This CDR3 is 13 amino acids long. V was cut by 4 bases and J by 1 base, with 7 bases left in between. Germline values: CDR1 MNHEY, CDR2 SVGAGI. The CDR3 loop is CASSLRAQETQYF. The CDR3 DNA is TGTGCCAGCAGTTTGAGGGCCCAAGAGACCCAGTACTTC.

This clone has a single count. The J gene is TRBJ1-5, the V gene TRBV6-1; TRBD1 aligns across 10 bases. Trimming took 3 bases from V and 1 from J; bases not matched to a gene: 9. Germline CDR1 reads MNHNS; CDR2 reads SASEGT. CDR3 length: 18 residues. The CDR3 protein is CASSDSGTGDPSNQPQHF. CDR3 DNA: TGTGCCAGCAGTGATTCCGGGACAGGGGACCCCAGCAATCAGCCCCAGCATTTT.

The rearrangement joins TRBV29-1 to TRBJ2-7; D is unclear. V was trimmed by 6 bases and J by 2 bases, leaving 14 bases between them. Germline V CDR1 and CDR2: SQVTM, ANQGSEA. There are 13 residues in the CDR3. In DNA, the CDR3 is TGCAGCGTCCCCGGGCCAGAGGCCTACGAGCAGTACTTC. This encodes CSVPGPEAYEQYF.

The chain is built from TRBV10-3 and TRBJ1-1; the D is unclear. V lost 8 bases to trimming and J lost 3 bases, with 16 bases between them. CDR1 and CDR2 (germline): ENHRY, SYGVKD. CDR3 length equals 14 residues. The CDR3 bases are TGTGCCATCCGGCCGGGGATAGCGGACACTGAAGCTTTCTTT. It codes for CAIRPGIADTEAFF.

The chain combines TRBV28 with TRBJ2-2; 8 bases agree with TRBD1. The CDR3 covers 15 residues. With V trimmed by 6 bases and J by 0 bases, 3 bases remained unmatched. CDR1 and CDR2 from the germline V gene are MDHEN and SYDVKM. CDR3 region: CASRGTGTNTGELFF. CDR3 nucleotides: TGTGCCAGCAGAGGGACAGGAACGAACACCGGGGAGCTGTTTTTT.

The V gene is TRBV2, the J gene TRBJ2-1, with TRBD2 matching over 8 bases. Unmatched junction bases numbered 7, after V lost 5 bases and J lost 4 bases. CDR1 and CDR2 from the germline V gene are SNHLY and FYNNEI. The CDR3 sequence is 15 residues long. The CDR3 loop is CASSRDGGGYNEQFF. Here the CDR3 DNA reads TGTGCCAGCAGTCGAGACGGGGGGGGATACAATGAGCAGTTCTTC.

The DNA for the CDR3 is TGTGCCAGCGGCCGGGGGCCTAGGAATGAGCAGTTCTTC. It yields the protein CASGRGPRNEQFF. J is TRBJ2-1 and V is TRBV7-7, with D possibly being TRBD1 or TRBD2 (6 bases each). CDR3 length equals 13 residues. V lost 8 bases and J lost 7, with 15 bases in between. The germline gives CDR1 SSHAT, CDR2 FNYEAQ (reference sequence).

The CDR3 region is CASSPGLADNEQFF. CDR3 nucleotides: TGTGCCAGCAGCCCGGGACTAGCGGACAATGAGCAGTTCTTC. This chain connects TRBV7-6 to TRBJ2-1, with 11 nucleotides matching TRBD2. Germline V gene data show CDR1 as SGHVS and CDR2 as FNYEAQ. The CDR3 consists of 14 residues. J was trimmed by 5 bases and V by 5 bases; bases with no gene match: 2.

The V gene is TRBV5-1, the J gene TRBJ2-5; the D gene is possibly TRBD1 (5 bases). The CDR3 length is 13 residues. V lost 4 bases, J lost 5 bases, and 12 bases lay in between. CDR1 SGHRS and CDR2 YFSETQ come from the germline V gene. The DNA for the CDR3 is TGCGCCAGCAGCCCCGGCCCAGGGGAGACCCAGTACTTC. Protein product: CASSPGPGETQYF.

The V gene is TRBV10-1, the J gene TRBJ1-2; weak D call: TRBD1 (5 bases). The CDR3 is 13 amino acids. V shed 4 bases and J shed 3 bases, with 9 bases lying between them. Germline lookup yields CDR1 WNHNN and CDR2 SYGVQD (reference sequence). In DNA, the CDR3 is TGCGCCAGCAGTGCAGGGAAGCACTATGGCTACACCTTC. Translation: CASSAGKHYGYTF.

The gene calls are TRBV6-5 and TRBJ2-1; no clear D. Germline V lookup: CDR1 MNHEY, CDR2 SVGAGI. Between the trimmed V and J ends, which lost 7 bases and 0 bases, there was a span of 10 bases. The CDR3 has 14 amino acids. CDR3 sequence (DNA): TGTGCCAGCAATGGGCAGGACTCCTACAATGAGCAGTTCTTC. Protein product: CASNGQDSYNEQFF.

The chain uses TRBV7-9 and TRBJ2-7; D may be TRBD2 (5 bases). Trimming left V 6 bases short and J 3 bases short, with 15 bases between. Germline CDR1 and CDR2: SEHNR and FQNEAQ (reference sequence). CDR3 length: 14 residues. CDR3 nucleotide sequence: TGTGCCAGCAGGGGAACTGGAGGAAACTACGAGCAGTACTTC. Its translation: CASRGTGGNYEQYF. Together with reference TRBV7-9 and TRBJ2-7, the CDR3 gives the full variable domain: DTGVSQNPRHKITKRGQNVTFRCDPISEHNRLYWYRQTLGQGPEFLTYFQNEAQLEKSRLLSDRFSAERPKGSFSTLEIQRTEQGDSAMYLCASRGTGGNYEQYFGPGTRLTVT.

V gene TRBV27 combines with J gene TRBJ1-1; D is unclear. This CDR3 comprises 15 residues. CDR1 is MNHEY, CDR2 SMNVEV, per germline (reference sequence). V was pared by 5 bases and J by 0 bases, with 13 bases between. The CDR3 DNA follows: TGTGCCAGCAGTCCCTTGGGCCTGATGAACACTGAAGCTTTCTTT. Residues: CASSPLGLMNTEAFF.

This clone was observed a handful of times. The chain links TRBV6-5 to TRBJ1-1; D not resolved. The germline V and J ends were trimmed by 7 bases and 9 bases, with 15 bases remaining between them. Germline V gene sequence: CDR1 MNHEY, CDR2 SVGAGI. This CDR3 has 12 amino acids. CDR3 DNA: TGTGCCAGCATCTCAAACGGGTTGAAAGCTTTCTTT. Its translation: CASISNGLKAFF.

Concerning this clone itself: Within the sample, other DNA sequences also encode this same CDR3. The chain links TRBV7-9 to TRBJ2-7; the D gene is possibly TRBD2 (6 bases). Trimming stripped 5 bases from V and 6 bases from J, with 11 bases between. Germline V CDR1 and CDR2: SEHNR, FQNEAQ (reference sequence). The CDR3 is 12 amino acids. The CDR3, as DNA: TGTGCCAGCAGCAGGGACTTGGGCGAGCAGTACTTC. As protein: CASSRDLGEQYF.

This clone appeared a few times. The V call is TRBV9, the J call TRBJ1-1, with 7 bases fitting TRBD1. Germline V gene data show CDR1 as SGDLS and CDR2 as YYNGEE. Trimming took 2 bases from V and 3 from J; bases not matched to a gene: 4. The CDR3 sequence is 14 residues long. DNA of the CDR3: TGTGCCAGCAGCGTTCAGGGGGGTGACACTGAAGCTTTCTTT. It is translated as CASSVQGGDTEAFF.

This chain links TRBV4-3 with TRBJ1-4; 11 positions agree with TRBD1. In germline, CDR1 is LGHNA, CDR2 YSLEER. The CDR3 consists of 17 residues. V was pared by 3 bases and J by 7 bases, with 10 bases of the junction left unmatched. CDR3: CASSHWTGGAKSEKLFF. Here the CDR3 DNA reads TGCGCCAGCAGCCACTGGACAGGGGGCGCAAAGAGTGAAAAACTGTTTTTT.

The chain employs TRBV15 and TRBJ1-1, with D unclear. CDR3 length equals 11 residues. V was cut by 1 base and J by 8 bases, with 5 bases left in between. Looked up from germline, CDR1 is LNHNV and CDR2 is YYDKDF (reference sequence). The CDR3 region has the DNA TGTGCCACCAGCAGAGGGCCCGAAGCTTTCTTT. Amino acids: CATSRGPEAFF.

This sequence joins TRBV6-5 and TRBJ1-6; 7 positions agree with TRBD1. Trimming cost V 8 bases and J 10 bases; bases outside gene matches: 8. From germline, CDR1 is MNHEY and CDR2 SVGAGI. This CDR3 is built from 13 residues. CDR3 bases: TGTGCCAGCTTTAGGCAGGGGGGATCACCCCTCCACTTT. Translating gives CASFRQGGSPLHF.